Listed here is a single T cell receptor (beta chain). Its antigen is not known. The sample comes from a study of OX40 agonist ivuxolimab in advanced cancers. Study context: Ivuxolimab, which is an agonistic anti-OX40 (CD134) antibody, was administered to the patients. Age averaged around 60 years (range about 23 to 85), and more than 80% were male. Prior anti-PD-1, anti-PD-L1 or anti-CTLA-4 therapy was allowed; over 30% had some.

The repertoire was sequenced with immunoSEQ multiplex PCR; TCRdb's copy has only in-frame clones and lacks some. The sample carries around 70,000 clones, roughly 84% recorded once. The CDR3 has 16 residues. Trimming removed 5 bases from V and 2 bases from J; junction bases left unmatched: 7. CDR1 and CDR2 from the germline V gene are SGHAT and FQNNGV. Study-wide results and caveats: Both CD4+ and CD8+ T cell populations in blood had undergone clonal expansion by week 6 at 0.1 to 3.0 mg/kg.

The sequences come from CD4+ or CD8+ T cells sorted from blood, collected in a trial of the OX40 agonist ivuxolimab. The clonotype was recovered from an adult with an advanced solid tumor such as melanoma, head and neck, liver or kidney cancer. The chain carries TRBV11-2 and TRBJ2-1, with 9 bases lining up with TRBD2. The CDR3 here is CASSIPSGKAYNEQFF. In nucleotides, the CDR3 is TGTGCCAGCAGCATTCCTAGCGGGAAGGCCTACAATGAGCAGTTCTTC.